The next 12 T cell receptor beta chains were all read from a single sample in a study of cytomegalovirus exposure and HLA in healthy donors. Only in-frame clones appear in the TCRdb table, and some are missing; sequencing was by immunoSEQ multiplex PCR. The sample lists roughly 260,000 clones; 90% were seen once. Material: PBMCs. Every receptor here comes from a woman between 18 and 29 years old in good health and CMV-seronegative.

The chain couples TRBV10-2 to TRBJ2-5; 7 bases fit TRBD1. There are 15 residues in the CDR3. The ends lost 6 bases at V and 1 base at J; junction bases unmatched: 8. Germline-derived CDR1 and CDR2 are WSHSY and SAAADI. The CDR3 is CASSIPTGVQETQYF. The CDR3, as DNA: TGCGCCAGCAGCATACCTACAGGGGTCCAAGAGACCCAGTACTTC.

The chain employs TRBV28 and TRBJ2-2; TRBD1 matches 7 bases. The V and J ends lost 3 bases and 0 bases, in that order; junction bases with no gene match: 7. The germline V gene encodes CDR1 MDHEN and CDR2 SYDVKM. There are 17 residues in the CDR3. The CDR3 protein is CASSLLGQTANTGELFF. In DNA, the CDR3 is TGTGCCAGCAGTTTGCTGGGACAGACGGCGAACACCGGGGAGCTGTTTTTT.

This chain links TRBV13 with TRBJ2-3; D is perhaps TRBD2 (5 bases). The CDR3 runs 15 residues. The ends were cut back, 4 bases at V and 1 base at J, with 12 bases in the middle. The V gene's germline CDR1 is PRHDT and CDR2 FYEKMQ (reference sequence). The CDR3 DNA sequence: TGTGCCAGCAGCTCGGGGTCGCTCGGCACAGATACGCAGTATTTT. As protein: CASSSGSLGTDTQYF.

About this clone: At one end, the junction sequence differs from germline, possibly due to a read error. This chain uses TRBV7-6 with TRBJ2-7; maybe TRBD2 (6 bases). The germline V gene encodes CDR1 SGHVS and CDR2 FNYEAQ. The CDR3 runs to 13 residues. CDR3: CASSSRETYGQYF. Here the CDR3 DNA reads TGTGCCAGCTCCTCCCGGGAGACTTACGGGCAGTACTTC.

The chain carries TRBV29-1 and TRBJ1-1; TRBD1 is a possible D gene (5 bases). V was pared by 1 base and J by 7 bases, with 10 bases between. Germline V gene sequence: CDR1 SQVTM, CDR2 ANQGSEA. CDR3 length: 12 amino acids. CDR3 loop: CSVEGGAGEAFF. The CDR3 bases are TGCAGCGTTGAAGGGGGCGCAGGTGAAGCTTTCTTT.

This chain links TRBV7-2 with TRBJ2-7, with 8 positions matching TRBD1. This CDR3 comprises 15 residues. The V segment lost 3 bases and the J segment 2 bases; nucleotides outside the gene matches: 6. The germline V gene encodes CDR1 SGHTA and CDR2 FQGNSA. The CDR3 spells CASSLTGQEAYEQYF. CDR3 bases: TGTGCCAGCAGCTTGACGGGACAGGAGGCCTACGAGCAGTACTTC.

This clone was detected a few times. The genes are TRBV7-6 and TRBJ2-7; D is undetermined. The CDR3 runs 12 residues. V was cut by 5 bases and J by 5 bases, with 10 bases left in between. CDR1 SGHVS and CDR2 FNYEAQ come from the germline V gene. This CDR3 is CASSRLEDEQYF. The CDR3, as DNA: TGTGCCAGCAGCCGCCTCGAGGACGAGCAGTACTTC.

The CDR3 sequence is CASTRTGTGAYNEQFF. The DNA of the CDR3 is TGTGCCAGCACCCGGACCGGGACAGGGGCCTACAATGAGCAGTTCTTC. V and J are TRBV25-1 and TRBJ2-1, with 10 bases fitting TRBD1. CDR3 length: 16 residues. CDR1 is MGHDK, CDR2 SYGVNS, per germline. J was trimmed by 2 bases and V by 7 bases; bases with no gene match: 8.

The chain links TRBV5-6 to TRBJ1-5; D may be TRBD1 (6 bases). The V gene lost 3 bases and the J gene lost 7 bases, with 8 bases spanning the gap. Looked up from germline, CDR1 is SGHDT and CDR2 is YYEEEE. The CDR3 consists of 12 residues. The CDR3 sequence is CASSSGGQPQHF. CDR3 coding DNA: TGTGCCAGCAGCTCTGGGGGCCAGCCCCAGCATTTT.

The chain has TRBV29-1 and TRBJ2-7; 8 bases fit TRBD1. The CDR3 contains 12 residues. The trim removed 4 bases at V and 3 bases at J, leaving 2 bases unmatched. CDR1 and CDR2 (germline): SQVTM, ANQGSEA. In DNA form, the CDR3 reads TGCAGCGTTGCCGGACAGGGCTACGAGCAGTACTTC. Its protein product is CSVAGQGYEQYF.

This chain connects TRBV5-1 to TRBJ1-4; TRBD1 matches 9 bases. The ends lost 4 bases at V and 4 bases at J; junction bases unmatched: 8. Germline values: CDR1 SGHRS, CDR2 YFSETQ. CDR3 length: 16 residues. CDR3 in DNA: TGCGCCAGCAGCCCAGAGACAGGGGGACTTAATGAAAAACTGTTTTTT. It specifies CASSPETGGLNEKLFF.

The chain has TRBV6-6 and TRBJ2-7; 9 bases are shared with TRBD2. The J segment lost 2 bases and the V segment lost 4 bases, leaving 9 bases of the junction unmatched. The CDR3 has 16 amino acids. CDR1 is MNHNY, CDR2 SVGAGI, per germline (reference sequence). The CDR3 reads CASSFDGGGVTYEQYF. CDR3 bases: TGTGCCAGCAGTTTTGACGGCGGGGGGGTGACCTACGAGCAGTACTTC.